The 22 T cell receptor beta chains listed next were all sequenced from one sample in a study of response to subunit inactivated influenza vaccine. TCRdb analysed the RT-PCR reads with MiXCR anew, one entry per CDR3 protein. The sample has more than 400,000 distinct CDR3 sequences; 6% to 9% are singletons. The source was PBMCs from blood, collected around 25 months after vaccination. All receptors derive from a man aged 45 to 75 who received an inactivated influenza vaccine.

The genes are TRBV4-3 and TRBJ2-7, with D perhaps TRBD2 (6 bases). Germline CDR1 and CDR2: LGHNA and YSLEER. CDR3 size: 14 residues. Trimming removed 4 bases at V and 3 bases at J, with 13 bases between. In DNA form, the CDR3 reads TGCGCCAGCAGCCGGGACCGGGACTTCTACGAGCAGTACTTC. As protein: CASSRDRDFYEQYF.

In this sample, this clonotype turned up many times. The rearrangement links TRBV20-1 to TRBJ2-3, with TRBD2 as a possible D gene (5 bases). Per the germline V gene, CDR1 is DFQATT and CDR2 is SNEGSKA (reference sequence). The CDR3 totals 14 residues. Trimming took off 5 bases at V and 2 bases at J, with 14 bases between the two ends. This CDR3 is CSAPTGVDTDTQYF. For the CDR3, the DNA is TGCAGTGCTCCTACCGGGGTCGACACAGATACGCAGTATTTT.

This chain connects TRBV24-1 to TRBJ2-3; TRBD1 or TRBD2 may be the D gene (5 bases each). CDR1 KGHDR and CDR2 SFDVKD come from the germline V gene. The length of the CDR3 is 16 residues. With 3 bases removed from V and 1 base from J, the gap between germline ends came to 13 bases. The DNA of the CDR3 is TGTGCCACCAGTGATGTGAGGGGAAAGCGCACAGATACGCAGTATTTT. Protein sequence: CATSDVRGKRTDTQYF.

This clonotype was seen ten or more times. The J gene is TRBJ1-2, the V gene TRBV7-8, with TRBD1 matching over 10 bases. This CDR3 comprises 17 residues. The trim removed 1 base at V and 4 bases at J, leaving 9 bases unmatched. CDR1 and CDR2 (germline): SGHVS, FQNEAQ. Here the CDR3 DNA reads TGTGCCAGCAGCTTAGACCCGGGACAGGGGACCCTCTATGGCTACACCTTC. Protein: CASSLDPGQGTLYGYTF. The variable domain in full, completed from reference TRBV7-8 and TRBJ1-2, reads GAGVSQSPRYKVAKRGQDVALRCDPISGHVSLFWYQQALGQGPEFLTYFQNEAQLDKSGLPSDRFFAERPEGSVSTLKIQRTQQEDSAVYLCASSLDPGQGTLYGYTFGSGTRLTVV.

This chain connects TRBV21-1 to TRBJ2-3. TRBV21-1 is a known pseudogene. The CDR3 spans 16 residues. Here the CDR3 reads CASSKAPFDCTDTQYF. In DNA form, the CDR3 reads TGTGCCAGCAGCAAAGCTCCTTTTGACTGCACAGATACGCAGTATTTT.

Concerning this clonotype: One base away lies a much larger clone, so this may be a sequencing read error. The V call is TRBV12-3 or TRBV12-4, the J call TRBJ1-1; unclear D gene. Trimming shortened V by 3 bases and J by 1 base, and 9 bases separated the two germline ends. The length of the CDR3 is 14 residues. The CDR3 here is CASSLWVKNTEAFF. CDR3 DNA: TGTGCCAGCAGTTTGTGGGTAAAGAACACTGAAGCTTTCTTT.

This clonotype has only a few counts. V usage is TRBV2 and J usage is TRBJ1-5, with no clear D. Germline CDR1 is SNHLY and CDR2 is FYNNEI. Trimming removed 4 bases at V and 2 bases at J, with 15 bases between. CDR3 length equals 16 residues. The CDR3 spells CASSVSQIRGNQPQHF. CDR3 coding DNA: TGTGCCAGCAGTGTATCACAGATTAGGGGCAATCAGCCCCAGCATTTT.

CDR3 bases: TGTGCCAGCTGTAAAGGGCGGGAAAACATTCAGTACTTC. Amino acids: CASCKGRENIQYF. The V call is TRBV6-6, the J call TRBJ2-4, with a tentative D call TRBD2 (5 bases). V shed 8 bases and J shed 5 bases, with 13 bases lying between them. This CDR3 has 13 amino acids. The V gene's germline CDR1 is MNHNY and CDR2 SVGAGI (reference sequence).

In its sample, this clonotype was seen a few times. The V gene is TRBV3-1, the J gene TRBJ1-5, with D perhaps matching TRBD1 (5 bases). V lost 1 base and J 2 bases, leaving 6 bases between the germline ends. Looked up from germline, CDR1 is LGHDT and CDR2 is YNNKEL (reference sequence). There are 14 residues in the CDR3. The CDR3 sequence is CASSQARGNQPQHF. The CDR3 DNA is TGTGCCAGCAGCCAAGCCAGGGGCAATCAGCCCCAGCATTTT.

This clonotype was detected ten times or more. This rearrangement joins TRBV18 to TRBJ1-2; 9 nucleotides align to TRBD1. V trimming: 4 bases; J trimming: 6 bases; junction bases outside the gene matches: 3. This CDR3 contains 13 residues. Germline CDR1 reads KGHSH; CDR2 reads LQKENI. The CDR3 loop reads CASSLDRGNGYTF. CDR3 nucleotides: TGTGCCAGCTCACTCGACAGGGGGAATGGCTACACCTTC.

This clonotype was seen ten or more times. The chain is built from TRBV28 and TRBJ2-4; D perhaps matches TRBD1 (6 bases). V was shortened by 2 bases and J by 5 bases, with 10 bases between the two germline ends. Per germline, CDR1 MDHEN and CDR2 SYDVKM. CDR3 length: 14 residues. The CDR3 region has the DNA TGTGCCAGCAGTTTAACAGGGCGGGAAAACATTCAGTACTTC. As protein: CASSLTGRENIQYF.

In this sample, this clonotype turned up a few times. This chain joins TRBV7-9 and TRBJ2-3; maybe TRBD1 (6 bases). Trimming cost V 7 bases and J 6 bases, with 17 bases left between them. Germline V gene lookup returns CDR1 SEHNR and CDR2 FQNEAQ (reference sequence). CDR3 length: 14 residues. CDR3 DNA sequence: TGTGCCAGCATGCAACAGGGAATAAGCGATACGCAGTATTTT. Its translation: CASMQQGISDTQYF.

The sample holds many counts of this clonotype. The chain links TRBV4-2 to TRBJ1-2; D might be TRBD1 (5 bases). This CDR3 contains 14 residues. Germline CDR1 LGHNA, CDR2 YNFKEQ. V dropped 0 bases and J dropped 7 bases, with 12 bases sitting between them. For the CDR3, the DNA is TGTGCCAGCAGCCAAGAGGGAGGGACCGGTGGCTACACCTTC. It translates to CASSQEGGTGGYTF.

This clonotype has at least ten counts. In DNA, the CDR3 is TGTGCCAGCACCAAGGGGGCGGGAGCGGGGAATGAGCAGTTCTTC. As protein: CASTKGAGAGNEQFF. This sequence joins TRBV6-1 and TRBJ2-1, with D perhaps TRBD1 or TRBD2 (7 bases each). The CDR3 has 15 amino acids. Trimming removed 7 bases from V and 7 bases from J, with 20 bases in between. Per germline, CDR1 MNHNS and CDR2 SASEGT.

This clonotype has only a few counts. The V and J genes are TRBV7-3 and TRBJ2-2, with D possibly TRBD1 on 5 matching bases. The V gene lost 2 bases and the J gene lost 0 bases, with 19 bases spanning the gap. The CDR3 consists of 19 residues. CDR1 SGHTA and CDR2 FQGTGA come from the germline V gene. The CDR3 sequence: CASSLSPVGRAANTGELFF. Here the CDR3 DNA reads TGTGCCAGCAGCTTATCCCCCGTGGGCAGGGCCGCGAACACCGGGGAGCTGTTTTTT.

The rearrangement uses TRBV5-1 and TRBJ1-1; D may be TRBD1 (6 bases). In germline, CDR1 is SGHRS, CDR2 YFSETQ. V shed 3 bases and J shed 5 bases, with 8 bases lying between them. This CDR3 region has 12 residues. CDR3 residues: CASSSQGTEAFF. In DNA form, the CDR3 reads TGCGCCAGCAGCTCTCAGGGGACTGAAGCTTTCTTT. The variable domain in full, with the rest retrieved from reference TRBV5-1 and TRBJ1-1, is KAGVTQTPRYLIKTRGQQVTLSCSPISGHRSVSWYQQTPGQGLQFLFEYFSETQRNKGNFPGRFSGRQFSNSRSEMNVSTLELGDSALYLCASSSQGTEAFFGQGTRLTVV.

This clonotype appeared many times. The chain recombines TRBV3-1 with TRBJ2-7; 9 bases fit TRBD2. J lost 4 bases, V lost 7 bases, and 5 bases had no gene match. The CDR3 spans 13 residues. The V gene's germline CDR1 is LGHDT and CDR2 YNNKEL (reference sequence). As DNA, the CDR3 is TGTGCCAGCACCCATAGCGGGGGTTACGAGCAGTACTTC. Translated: CASTHSGGYEQYF.

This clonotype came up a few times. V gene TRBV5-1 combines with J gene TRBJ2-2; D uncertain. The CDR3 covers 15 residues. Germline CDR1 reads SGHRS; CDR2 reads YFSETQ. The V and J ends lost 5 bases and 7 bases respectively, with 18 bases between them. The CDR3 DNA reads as TGCGCCAGCAGTGTACCGCTCGCGGAGAACGGGGAGCTGTTTTTT. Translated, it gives CASSVPLAENGELFF.

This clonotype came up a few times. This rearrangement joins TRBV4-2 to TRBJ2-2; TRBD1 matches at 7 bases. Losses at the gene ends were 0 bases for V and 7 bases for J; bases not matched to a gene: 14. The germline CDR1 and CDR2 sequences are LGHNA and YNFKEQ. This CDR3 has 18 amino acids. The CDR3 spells CASSQEGETGRDGGELFF. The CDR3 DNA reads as TGTGCCAGCAGCCAAGAGGGGGAGACAGGGCGAGACGGCGGGGAGCTGTTTTTT.

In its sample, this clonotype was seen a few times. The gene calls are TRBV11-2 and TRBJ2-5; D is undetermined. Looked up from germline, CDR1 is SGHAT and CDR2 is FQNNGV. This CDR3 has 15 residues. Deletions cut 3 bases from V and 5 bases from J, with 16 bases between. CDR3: CASSFVSTVRETQYF. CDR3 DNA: TGTGCCAGCAGCTTTGTCAGCACAGTTAGGGAGACCCAGTACTTC.

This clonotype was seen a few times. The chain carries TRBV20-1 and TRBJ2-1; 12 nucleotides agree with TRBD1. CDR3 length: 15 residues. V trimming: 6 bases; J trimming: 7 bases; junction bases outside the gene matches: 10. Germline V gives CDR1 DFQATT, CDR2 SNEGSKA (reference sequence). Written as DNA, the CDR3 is TGCAGTGCGGAGGCTTGGGACAGGGGGCTAAATGAGCAGTTCTTC. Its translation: CSAEAWDRGLNEQFF.

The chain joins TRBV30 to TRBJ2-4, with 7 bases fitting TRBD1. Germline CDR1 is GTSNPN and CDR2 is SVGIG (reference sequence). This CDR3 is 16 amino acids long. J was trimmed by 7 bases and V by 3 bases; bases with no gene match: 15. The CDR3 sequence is CAWSDKGGQPWNIQYF. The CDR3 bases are TGTGCCTGGAGCGACAAAGGGGGACAGCCTTGGAACATTCAGTACTTC.